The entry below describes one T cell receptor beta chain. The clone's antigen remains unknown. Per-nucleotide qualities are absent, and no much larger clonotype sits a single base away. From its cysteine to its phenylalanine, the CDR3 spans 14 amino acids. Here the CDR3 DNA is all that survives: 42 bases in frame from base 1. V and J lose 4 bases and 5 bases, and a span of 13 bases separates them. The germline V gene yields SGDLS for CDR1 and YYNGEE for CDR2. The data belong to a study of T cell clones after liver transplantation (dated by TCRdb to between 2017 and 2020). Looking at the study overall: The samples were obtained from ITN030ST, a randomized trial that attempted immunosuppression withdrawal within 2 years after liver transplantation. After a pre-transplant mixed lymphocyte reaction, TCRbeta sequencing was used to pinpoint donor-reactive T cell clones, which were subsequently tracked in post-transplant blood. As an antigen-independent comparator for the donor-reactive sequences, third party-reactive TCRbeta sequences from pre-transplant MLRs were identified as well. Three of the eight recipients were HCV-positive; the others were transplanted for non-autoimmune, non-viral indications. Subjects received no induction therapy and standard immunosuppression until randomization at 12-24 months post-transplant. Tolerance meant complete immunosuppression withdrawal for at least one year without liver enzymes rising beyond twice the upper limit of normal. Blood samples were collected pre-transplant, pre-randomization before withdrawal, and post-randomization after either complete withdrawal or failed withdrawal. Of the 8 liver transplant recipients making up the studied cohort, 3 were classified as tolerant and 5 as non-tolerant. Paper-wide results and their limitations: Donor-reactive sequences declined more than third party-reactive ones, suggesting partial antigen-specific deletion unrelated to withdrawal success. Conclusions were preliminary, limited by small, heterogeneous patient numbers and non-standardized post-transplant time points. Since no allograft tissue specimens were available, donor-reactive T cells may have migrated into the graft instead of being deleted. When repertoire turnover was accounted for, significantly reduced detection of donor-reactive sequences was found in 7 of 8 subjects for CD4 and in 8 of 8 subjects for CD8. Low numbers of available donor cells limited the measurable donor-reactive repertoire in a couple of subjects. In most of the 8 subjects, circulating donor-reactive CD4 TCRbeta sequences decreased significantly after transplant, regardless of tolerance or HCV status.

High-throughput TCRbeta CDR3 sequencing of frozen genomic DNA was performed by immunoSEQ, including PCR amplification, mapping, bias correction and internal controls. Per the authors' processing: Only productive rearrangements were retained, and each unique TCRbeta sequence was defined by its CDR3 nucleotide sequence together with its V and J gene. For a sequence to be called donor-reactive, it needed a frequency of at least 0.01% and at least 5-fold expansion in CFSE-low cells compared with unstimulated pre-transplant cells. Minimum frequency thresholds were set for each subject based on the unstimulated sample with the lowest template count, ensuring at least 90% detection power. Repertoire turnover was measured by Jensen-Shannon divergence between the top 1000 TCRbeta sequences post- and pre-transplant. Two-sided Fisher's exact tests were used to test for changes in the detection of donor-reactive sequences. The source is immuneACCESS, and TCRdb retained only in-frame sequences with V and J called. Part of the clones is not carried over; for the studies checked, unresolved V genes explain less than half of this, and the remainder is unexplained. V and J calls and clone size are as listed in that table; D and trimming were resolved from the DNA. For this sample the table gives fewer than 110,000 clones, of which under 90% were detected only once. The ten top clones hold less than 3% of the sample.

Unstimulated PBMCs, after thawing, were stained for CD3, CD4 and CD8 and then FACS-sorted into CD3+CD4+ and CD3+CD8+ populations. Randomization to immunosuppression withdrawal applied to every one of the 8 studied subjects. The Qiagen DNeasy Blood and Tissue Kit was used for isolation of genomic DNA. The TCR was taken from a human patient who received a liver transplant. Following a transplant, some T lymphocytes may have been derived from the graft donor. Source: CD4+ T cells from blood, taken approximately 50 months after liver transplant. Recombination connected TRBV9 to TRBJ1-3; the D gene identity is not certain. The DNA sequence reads TGTGCCAGCAGCCCCCTTGAAATCAGAAACACCATATATTTT. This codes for CASSPLEIRNTIYF.